This T cell receptor (beta chain) is drawn from a study of shared clonotypes between healthy human individuals. Overall study findings and caveats: Sequencing depth was expected to affect clonotype sharing among donors.

Sequencing used immunoSEQ multiplex PCR; TCRdb keeps in-frame clones, though not all of them. This sample has about 99,000 clones, with roughly half found just once. Germline loops: CDR1 MGHRA, CDR2 YSYEKL. The CDR3 extends over 15 amino acids. As regards this clone: As yet, its antigen is unknown.

The chain couples TRBV4-1 to TRBJ2-5; D possibly uses TRBD1 or TRBD2 (5 bases each). The J call is doubtful: the DNA matches TRBJ2-7 better. Sequenced input: PBMCs. The sequence was obtained from a woman between 35 and 50 years old in good health. Some clones in this sample may be carry-over from other donors' samples. CDR3: CASSQHRDGVYEQYF. The DNA of the CDR3 is TGCGCCAGCAGCCAACACCGGGACGGGGTCTACGAGCAGTACTTC.